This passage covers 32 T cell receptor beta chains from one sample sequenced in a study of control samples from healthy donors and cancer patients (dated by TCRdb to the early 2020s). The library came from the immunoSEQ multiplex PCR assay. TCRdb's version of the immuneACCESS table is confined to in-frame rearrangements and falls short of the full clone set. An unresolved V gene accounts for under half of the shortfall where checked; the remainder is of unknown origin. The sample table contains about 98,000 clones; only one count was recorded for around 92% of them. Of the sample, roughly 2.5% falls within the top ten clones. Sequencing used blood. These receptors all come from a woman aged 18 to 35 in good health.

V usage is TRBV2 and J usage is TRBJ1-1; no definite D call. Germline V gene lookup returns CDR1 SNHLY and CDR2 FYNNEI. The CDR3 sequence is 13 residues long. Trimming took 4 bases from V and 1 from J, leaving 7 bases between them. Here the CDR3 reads CASSVGGNTEAFF. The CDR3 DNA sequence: TGTGCCAGCAGTGTGGGAGGGAACACTGAAGCTTTCTTT. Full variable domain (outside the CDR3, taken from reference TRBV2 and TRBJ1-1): EPEVTQTPSHQVTQMGQEVILRCVPISNHLYFYWYRQILGQKVEFLVSFYNNEISEKSEIFDDQFSVERPDGSNFTLKIRSTKLEDSAMYFCASSVGGNTEAFFGQGTRLTVV.

This CDR3 reads CASTRGRVDGYTF. Here the CDR3 DNA reads TGTGCCAGCACTCGAGGGAGGGTCGATGGCTACACCTTC. The rearrangement joins TRBV12-3 or TRBV12-4 to TRBJ1-2; the D is unclear. Trimming removed 7 bases at V and 6 bases at J, with 15 bases between. The CDR3 runs 13 residues.

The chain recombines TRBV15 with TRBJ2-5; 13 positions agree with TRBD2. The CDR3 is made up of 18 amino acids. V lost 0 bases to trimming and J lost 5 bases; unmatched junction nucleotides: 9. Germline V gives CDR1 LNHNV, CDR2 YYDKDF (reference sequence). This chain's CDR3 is CATSRDTTSGGTRETQYF. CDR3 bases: TGTGCCACCAGCAGAGATACGACTAGCGGGGGGACACGTGAGACCCAGTACTTC. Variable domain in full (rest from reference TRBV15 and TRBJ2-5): DAMVIQNPRYQVTQFGKPVTLSCSQTLNHNVMYWYQQKSSQAPKLLFHYYDKDFNNEADTPDNFQSRRPNTSFCFLDIRSPGLGDTAMYLCATSRDTTSGGTRETQYFGPGTRLLVL.

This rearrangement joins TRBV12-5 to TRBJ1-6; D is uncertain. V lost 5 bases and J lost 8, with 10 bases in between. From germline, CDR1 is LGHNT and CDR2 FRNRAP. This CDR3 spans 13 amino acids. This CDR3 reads CASGLRWDSPLHF. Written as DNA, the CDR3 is TGTGCTAGTGGTCTTAGGTGGGATTCACCCCTCCACTTT. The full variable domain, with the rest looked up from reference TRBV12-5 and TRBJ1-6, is DARVTQTPRHKVTEMGQEVTMRCQPILGHNTVFWYRQTMMQGLELLAYFRNRAPLDDSGMPKDRFSAEMPDATLATLKIQPSEPRDSAVYFCASGLRWDSPLHFGNGTRLTVT.

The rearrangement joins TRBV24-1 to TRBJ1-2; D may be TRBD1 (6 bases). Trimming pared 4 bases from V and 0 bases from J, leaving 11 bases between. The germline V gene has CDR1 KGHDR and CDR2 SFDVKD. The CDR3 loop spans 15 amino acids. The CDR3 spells CATSEGTTTNYGYTF. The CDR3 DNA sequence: TGTGCCACCAGTGAGGGGACAACTACTAACTATGGCTACACCTTC.

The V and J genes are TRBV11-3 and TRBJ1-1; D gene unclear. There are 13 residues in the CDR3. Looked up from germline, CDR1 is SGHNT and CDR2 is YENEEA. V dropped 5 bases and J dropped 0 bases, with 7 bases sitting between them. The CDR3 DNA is TGTGCCAGCAGCCTACAAATGAACACTGAAGCTTTCTTT. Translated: CASSLQMNTEAFF.

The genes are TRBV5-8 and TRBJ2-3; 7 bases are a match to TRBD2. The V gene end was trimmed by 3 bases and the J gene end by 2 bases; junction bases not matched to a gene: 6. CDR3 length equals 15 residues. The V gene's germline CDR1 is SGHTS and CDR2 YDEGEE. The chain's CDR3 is CASSWGGTYTDTQYF. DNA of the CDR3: TGTGCCAGCAGCTGGGGGGGGACCTACACAGATACGCAGTATTTT.

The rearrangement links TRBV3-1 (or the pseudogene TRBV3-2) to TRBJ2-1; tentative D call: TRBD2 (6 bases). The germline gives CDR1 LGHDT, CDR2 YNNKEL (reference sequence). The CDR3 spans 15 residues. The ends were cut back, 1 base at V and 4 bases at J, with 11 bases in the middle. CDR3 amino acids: CASSQVAGRYNEQFF. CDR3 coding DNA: TGTGCCAGCAGCCAAGTGGCGGGACGATACAATGAGCAGTTCTTC.

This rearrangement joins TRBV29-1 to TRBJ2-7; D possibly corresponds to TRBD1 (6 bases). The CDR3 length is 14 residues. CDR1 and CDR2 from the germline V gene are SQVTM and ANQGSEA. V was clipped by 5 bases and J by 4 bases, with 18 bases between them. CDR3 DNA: TGCAGCGTTCGAACAGGGTTGAGAACGTACGAGCAGTACTTC. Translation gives CSVRTGLRTYEQYF.

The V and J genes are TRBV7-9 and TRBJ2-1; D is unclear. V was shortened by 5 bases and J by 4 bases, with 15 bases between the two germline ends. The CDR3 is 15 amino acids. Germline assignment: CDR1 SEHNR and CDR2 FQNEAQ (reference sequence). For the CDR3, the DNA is TGTGCCAGCAGCGCTGGGTTGGCCCCATACAATGAGCAGTTCTTC. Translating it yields CASSAGLAPYNEQFF. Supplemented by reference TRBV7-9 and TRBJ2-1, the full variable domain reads DTGVSQNPRHKITKRGQNVTFRCDPISEHNRLYWYRQTLGQGPEFLTYFQNEAQLEKSRLLSDRFSAERPKGSFSTLEIQRTEQGDSAMYLCASSAGLAPYNEQFFGPGTRLTVL.

CDR3 sequence (DNA): TGTGCCAGCAGCTTAGGGACAGTACTGGGTGAAGCTTTCTTT. It specifies CASSLGTVLGEAFF. The chain links TRBV11-2 to TRBJ1-1; D possibly corresponds to TRBD1 (6 bases). The V and J ends lost 1 base and 7 bases respectively, with 13 bases between them. The CDR3 is made up of 14 amino acids. Germline CDR1 SGHAT, CDR2 FQNNGV.

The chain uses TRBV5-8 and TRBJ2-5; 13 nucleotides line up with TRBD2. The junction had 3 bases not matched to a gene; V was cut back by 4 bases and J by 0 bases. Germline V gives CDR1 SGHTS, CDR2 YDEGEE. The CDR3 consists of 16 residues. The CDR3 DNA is TGTGCCAGCAGCCCCGGACTAGCGGGGGACCAAGAGACCCAGTACTTC. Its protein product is CASSPGLAGDQETQYF.

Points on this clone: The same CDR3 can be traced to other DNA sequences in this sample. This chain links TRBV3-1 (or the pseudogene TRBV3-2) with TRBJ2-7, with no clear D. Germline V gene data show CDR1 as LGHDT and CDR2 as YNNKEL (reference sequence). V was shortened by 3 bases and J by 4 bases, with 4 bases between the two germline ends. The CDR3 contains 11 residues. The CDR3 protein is CASSHRYEQYF. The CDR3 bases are TGTGCCAGCAGCCACCGTTACGAGCAGTACTTC.

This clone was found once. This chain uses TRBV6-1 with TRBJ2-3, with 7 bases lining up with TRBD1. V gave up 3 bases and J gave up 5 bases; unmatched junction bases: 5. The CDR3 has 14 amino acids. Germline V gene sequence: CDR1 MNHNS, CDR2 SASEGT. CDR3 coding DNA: TGTGCCAGCAGTGAGCAAGGGGGCGGAGATACGCAGTATTTT. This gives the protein CASSEQGGGDTQYF.

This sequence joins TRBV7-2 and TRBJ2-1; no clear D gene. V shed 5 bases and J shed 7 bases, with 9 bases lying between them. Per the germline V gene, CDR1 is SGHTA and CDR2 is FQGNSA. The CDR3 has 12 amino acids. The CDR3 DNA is TGTGCCAGCAGCGTAAACTTGAATGAGCAGTTCTTC. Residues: CASSVNLNEQFF.

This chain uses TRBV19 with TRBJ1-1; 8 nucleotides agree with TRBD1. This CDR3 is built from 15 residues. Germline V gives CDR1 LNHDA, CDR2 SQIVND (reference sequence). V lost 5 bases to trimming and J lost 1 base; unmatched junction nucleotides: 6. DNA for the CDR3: TGTGCCAGTAGTCTACACGGACAGGGGAACACTGAAGCTTTCTTT. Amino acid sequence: CASSLHGQGNTEAFF.

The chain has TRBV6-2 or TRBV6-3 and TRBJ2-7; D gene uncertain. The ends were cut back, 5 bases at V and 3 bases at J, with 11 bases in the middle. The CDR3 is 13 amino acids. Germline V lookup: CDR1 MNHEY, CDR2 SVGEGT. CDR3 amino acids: CASSRQTNYEQYF. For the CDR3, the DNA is TGTGCCAGCAGTCGCCAGACAAACTACGAGCAGTACTTC.

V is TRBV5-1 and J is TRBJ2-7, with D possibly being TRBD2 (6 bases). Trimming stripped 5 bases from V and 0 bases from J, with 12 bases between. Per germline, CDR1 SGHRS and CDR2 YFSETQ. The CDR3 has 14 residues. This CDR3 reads CASSSGLGSYEQYF. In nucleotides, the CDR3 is TGCGCCAGCAGTTCGGGACTGGGCTCCTACGAGCAGTACTTC. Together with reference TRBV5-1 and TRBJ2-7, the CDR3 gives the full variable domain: KAGVTQTPRYLIKTRGQQVTLSCSPISGHRSVSWYQQTPGQGLQFLFEYFSETQRNKGNFPGRFSGRQFSNSRSEMNVSTLELGDSALYLCASSSGLGSYEQYFGPGTRLTVT.

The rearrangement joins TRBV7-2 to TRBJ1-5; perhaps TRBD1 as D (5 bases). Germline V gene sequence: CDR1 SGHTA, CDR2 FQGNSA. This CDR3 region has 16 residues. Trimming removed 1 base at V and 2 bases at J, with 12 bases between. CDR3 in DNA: TGTGCCAGCAGCTTAGGGACACGGATCGGCAATCAGCCCCAGCATTTT. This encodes CASSLGTRIGNQPQHF.

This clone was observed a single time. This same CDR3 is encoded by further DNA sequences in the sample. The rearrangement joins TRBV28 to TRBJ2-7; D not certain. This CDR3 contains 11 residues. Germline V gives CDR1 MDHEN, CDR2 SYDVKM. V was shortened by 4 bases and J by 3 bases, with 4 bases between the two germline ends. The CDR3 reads CASSSHYEQYF. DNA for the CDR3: TGTGCCAGCAGTTCCCACTACGAGCAGTACTTC.

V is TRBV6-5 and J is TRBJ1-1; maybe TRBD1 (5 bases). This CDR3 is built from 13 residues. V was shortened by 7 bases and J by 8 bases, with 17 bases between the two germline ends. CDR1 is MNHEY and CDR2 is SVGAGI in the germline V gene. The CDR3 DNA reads TGTGCCAGCACTTTAGGGGCTAACCTCGAAGCTTTCTTT. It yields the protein CASTLGANLEAFF.

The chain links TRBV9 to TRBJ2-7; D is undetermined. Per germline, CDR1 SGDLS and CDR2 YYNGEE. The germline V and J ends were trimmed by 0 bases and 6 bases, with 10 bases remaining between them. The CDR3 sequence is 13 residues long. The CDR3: CASSVVGSGEQYF. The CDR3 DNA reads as TGTGCCAGCAGCGTAGTGGGGTCCGGCGAGCAGTACTTC.

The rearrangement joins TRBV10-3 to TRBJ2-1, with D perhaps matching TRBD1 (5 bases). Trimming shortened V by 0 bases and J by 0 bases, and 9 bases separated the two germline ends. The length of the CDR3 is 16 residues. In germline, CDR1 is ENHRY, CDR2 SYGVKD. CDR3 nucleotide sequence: TGTGCCATCAGTGAGTCGCTGGGGCCCTCCTACAATGAGCAGTTCTTC. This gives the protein CAISESLGPSYNEQFF.

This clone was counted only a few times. The CDR3 spells CASSPGTDGNTIYF. DNA of the CDR3: TGTGCCAGCAGCCCCGGGACGGATGGAAACACCATATATTTT. The J gene is TRBJ1-3, the V gene TRBV7-7, with a weak D call TRBD1 (5 bases). The germline CDR1 and CDR2 sequences are SSHAT and FNYEAQ (reference sequence). Trimming left V 5 bases short and J 3 bases short, with 11 bases between. This CDR3 is built from 14 residues.

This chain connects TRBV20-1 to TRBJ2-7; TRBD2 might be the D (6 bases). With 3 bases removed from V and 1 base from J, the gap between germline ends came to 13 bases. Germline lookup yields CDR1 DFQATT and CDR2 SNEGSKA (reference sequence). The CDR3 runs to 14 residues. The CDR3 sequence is CSASGTRLSYEQYF. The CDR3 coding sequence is TGCAGTGCTAGTGGGACTCGCCTTTCCTACGAGCAGTACTTC.

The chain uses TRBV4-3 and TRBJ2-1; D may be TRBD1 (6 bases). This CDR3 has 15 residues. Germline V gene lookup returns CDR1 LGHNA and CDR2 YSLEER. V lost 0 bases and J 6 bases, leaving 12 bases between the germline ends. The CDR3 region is CASSQDQGLLNEQFF. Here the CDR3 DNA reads TGCGCCAGCAGCCAAGATCAGGGGCTCCTCAATGAGCAGTTCTTC.

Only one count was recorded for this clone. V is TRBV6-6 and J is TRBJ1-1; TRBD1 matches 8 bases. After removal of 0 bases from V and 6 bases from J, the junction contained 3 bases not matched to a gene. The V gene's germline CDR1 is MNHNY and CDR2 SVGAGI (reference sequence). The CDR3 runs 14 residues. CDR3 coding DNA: TGTGCCAGCAGTTACTCGACAGGGGAAGCTGAAGCTTTCTTT. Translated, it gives CASSYSTGEAEAFF.

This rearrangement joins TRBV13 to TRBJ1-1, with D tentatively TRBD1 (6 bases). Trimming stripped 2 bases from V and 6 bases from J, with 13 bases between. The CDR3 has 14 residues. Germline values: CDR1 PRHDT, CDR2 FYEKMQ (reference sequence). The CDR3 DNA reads TGTGCCAGCAGCTTACTACAGGGTAGCGCTGAAGCTTTCTTT. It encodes CASSLLQGSAEAFF.

CDR3 sequence: CASSMRGGYDEQFF. The CDR3 DNA sequence: TGTGCCAGTAGTATGAGGGGGGGGTACGATGAGCAGTTCTTC. The rearrangement joins TRBV19 to TRBJ2-1; weak D call: TRBD2 (7 bases). This CDR3 has 14 residues. Per the germline V gene, CDR1 is LNHDA and CDR2 is SQIVND (reference sequence). Trimming removed 3 bases at V and 8 bases at J, with 14 bases between.

CDR3 region: CASSYQEIAKNIQYF. Written as DNA, the CDR3 is TGTGCCAGCAGTTATCAGGAAATAGCCAAAAACATTCAGTACTTC. The chain joins TRBV6-2 or TRBV6-3 to TRBJ2-4; D not certain. Germline CDR1 and CDR2: MNHEY and SVGEGT. V was clipped by 3 bases and J by 0 bases, with 9 bases between them. The CDR3 length is 15 residues.

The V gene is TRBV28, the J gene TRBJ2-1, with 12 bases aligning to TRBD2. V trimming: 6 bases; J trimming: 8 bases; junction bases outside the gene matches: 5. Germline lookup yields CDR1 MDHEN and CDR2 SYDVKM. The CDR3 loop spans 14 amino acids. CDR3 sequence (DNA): TGTGCCAGCAGCCTAGCGGGGGGGACCGATGAGCAGTTCTTC. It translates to CASSLAGGTDEQFF.

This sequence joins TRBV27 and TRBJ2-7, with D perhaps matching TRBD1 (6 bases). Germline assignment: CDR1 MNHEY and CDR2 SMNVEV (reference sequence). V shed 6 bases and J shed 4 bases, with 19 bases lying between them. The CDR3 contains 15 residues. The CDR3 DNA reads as TGTGCCAGCAGCCTCGCCGGGACACCCTTATACGAGCAGTACTTC. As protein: CASSLAGTPLYEQYF.